These 2 T cell receptor beta chains share one sample of origin, sequenced in a study of blood T cell repertoires in COVID-19 (dated by TCRdb to the early 2020s). Libraries came from the immunoSEQ multiplex PCR assay. Drawn from immuneACCESS, this table holds only the in-frame rearrangements with V and J called that TCRdb kept. Clones are partly lost; checked studies trace under half to an unresolved V gene and leave the rest unexplained. In this sample the table shows about 99,000 clones, approximately 84% of which occur a single time. Over 10% of the sample is held by the ten biggest clonotypes. Sequenced material: peripheral blood. Receptors originate from a human donor in a cohort sampled during active or convalescent COVID-19.

This chain links TRBV12-5 with TRBJ2-7; TRBD1 aligns across 10 bases. Germline lookup yields CDR1 LGHNT and CDR2 FRNRAP. The CDR3 length is 14 residues. V shed 5 bases, J shed 3 bases, and the junction held 4 bases outside the gene matches. The CDR3 sequence is CASGTGTGVYEQYF. Written as DNA, the CDR3 is TGTGCTAGTGGTACCGGGACAGGGGTCTACGAGCAGTACTTC.

V usage is TRBV28 and J usage is TRBJ1-2, with a weak D call TRBD1 (6 bases). Trimming removed 10 bases at V and 4 bases at J, with 19 bases between. Germline V CDR1 and CDR2: MDHEN, SYDVKM. The CDR3 covers 14 residues. The CDR3 loop is CATTFRTEPYGYTF. In nucleotides, the CDR3 is TGTGCCACCACATTTCGGACAGAACCCTATGGCTACACCTTC.